Shown below are 6 T cell receptor beta chains from a single sample sequenced in a study of shared clonotypes between healthy human individuals. Measured with immunoSEQ multiplex PCR; TCRdb has only the in-frame clones, and not every one. The data contain millions of clones, roughly 91% of them seen just once; the ten biggest clones take up around 1.7%. Naive CD8 cells lacked CD45RO and underwent positive selection for CCR7, leaving out terminally differentiated effector memory CD45RA+ cells. Material for sequencing was naive CD8+ T cells from PBMCs. These receptors came from a man aged 18-30 years in good health. Some clones in this sample may be carry-over from other donors' samples.

This chain connects TRBV19 to TRBJ2-7; 10 bases are a match to TRBD1. The CDR3 consists of 15 residues. Losses at the gene ends were 1 base for V and 5 bases for J; bases not matched to a gene: 5. The germline V gene encodes CDR1 LNHDA and CDR2 SQIVND (reference sequence). For the CDR3, the DNA is TGTGCCAGTAGTATAGGCGGGACAGGGGTCCACGAGCAGTACTTC. Translating gives CASSIGGTGVHEQYF.

V usage is TRBV11-2 and J usage is TRBJ2-5; D remains ambiguous. The end of the DNA is better explained by TRBJ2-7, so the J call may be wrong. Germline-derived CDR1 and CDR2 are SGHAT and FQNNGV. This CDR3 has 12 residues. The CDR3 region has the DNA TGTGCCAGCAGCTTACCCAGTCACGAGCAGTACTTC. Its protein product is CASSLPSHEQYF.

The chain carries TRBV6-5 and TRBJ1-2; no clear D. Per germline, CDR1 MNHEY and CDR2 SVGAGI. The CDR3 loop spans 15 amino acids. Deletions cut 2 bases from V and 7 bases from J, with 17 bases between. The CDR3 DNA reads as TGTGCCAGCAGTTACGGAAGGGTAGCCCCGGGTGGCTACACCTTC. Translation gives CASSYGRVAPGGYTF.

This sequence joins TRBV7-2 and TRBJ2-3; maybe TRBD1 (6 bases). V was trimmed by 7 bases and J by 0 bases, leaving 17 bases between them. The CDR3 totals 16 residues. CDR1 and CDR2 from the germline V gene are SGHTA and FQGNSA. CDR3 residues: CASTQPRDISTDTQYF. The CDR3 DNA reads TGTGCCAGCACTCAACCCAGGGACATTAGCACAGATACGCAGTATTTT.

In its sample, this clone was seen once. The rearrangement links TRBV7-6 to TRBJ2-3; TRBD1 or TRBD2 may be the D gene (5 bases each). The CDR3 runs to 14 residues. Germline CDR1 and CDR2: SGHVS and FNYEAQ. V was clipped by 0 bases and J by 4 bases, with 8 bases between them. The DNA of the CDR3 is TGTGCCAGCAGCTTAGCGGGACGTGCAGATACGCAGTATTTT. Translated, it gives CASSLAGRADTQYF.

The chain is built from TRBV18 and TRBJ2-7, with D perhaps matching TRBD1 or TRBD2 (5 bases each). Germline V CDR1 and CDR2: KGHSH, LQKENI. With 3 bases removed from V and 9 bases from J, the gap between germline ends came to 12 bases. The CDR3 spans 12 residues. The CDR3 region has the DNA TGTGCCAGCTCACCGGGGTTGGGGGTGCAGTACTTC. It encodes CASSPGLGVQYF.